These 25 T cell receptor beta chains share one sample of origin, sequenced in a study of monozygotic twins with inflammatory bowel disease. From its re-call of the 5' RACE reads, TCRdb lists each CDR3 protein once, without DNA. The sample totals 300,000 to 400,000 distinct CDR3 sequences. The sequencing input was blood. Receptors were obtained from a human donor with ulcerative colitis or Crohn's disease, or a healthy co-twin of an affected twin (not recorded which).

The genes are TRBV2 and TRBJ2-3; TCRdb's D call, TRBD1, is unchecked because there is no DNA. The CDR3 contains 12 residues. Germline loops: CDR1 SNHLY, CDR2 FYNNEI. This CDR3 is CASSPQGGTQYF.

This chain joins TRBV7-8 and TRBJ1-2. Germline V CDR1 and CDR2: SGHVS, FQNEAQ. The CDR3 runs to 14 residues. CDR3 protein: CASSLAVADYGYTF. Full variable domain (remainder filled in from reference TRBV7-8 and TRBJ1-2): GAGVSQSPRYKVAKRGQDVALRCDPISGHVSLFWYQQALGQGPEFLTYFQNEAQLDKSGLPSDRFFAERPEGSVSTLKIQRTQQEDSAVYLCASSLAVADYGYTFGSGTRLTVV.

V usage is TRBV6-1 and J usage is TRBJ2-2; TCRdb selects TRBD1, and the lack of DNA leaves this call unchecked. The CDR3 has 15 amino acids. Germline assignment: CDR1 MNHNS and CDR2 SASEGT. CDR3 sequence reads: CASSPGTPNTGELFF.

The rearrangement joins TRBV2 to TRBJ2-7; as DNA is missing, the TRBD1 call by TCRdb cannot be tested. The CDR3 consists of 15 residues. The germline CDR1 and CDR2 sequences are SNHLY and FYNNEI. CDR3 residues: CASSEVGGSPYEQYF.

The gene calls are TRBV20-1 and TRBJ1-2. The CDR3 consists of 12 residues. Germline CDR1 is DFQATT and CDR2 is SNEGSKA (reference sequence). The CDR3 region is CSARAGGGGYTF.

This chain links TRBV6-5 with TRBJ2-1; TCRdb selects TRBD2, and the lack of DNA leaves this call unchecked. Germline V gene sequence: CDR1 MNHEY, CDR2 SVGAGI. The CDR3 is 16 residues long. CDR3 residues: CASSSTLAGVYNEQFF.

The chain joins TRBV7-3 to TRBJ2-3; the D call from TCRdb, TRBD2, cannot be confirmed without DNA. Per germline, CDR1 SGHTA and CDR2 FQGTGA. The CDR3 contains 16 residues. The CDR3 region is CASSPRTSGPTDTQYF.

This chain uses TRBV5-6 with TRBJ1-2. The CDR3 is made up of 15 amino acids. Germline CDR1 SGHDT, CDR2 YYEEEE. CDR3 residues: CASSSARERGYGYTF.

The chain recombines TRBV6-1 with TRBJ2-3. From germline, CDR1 is MNHNS and CDR2 SASEGT. The length of the CDR3 is 11 residues. CDR3: CASQAADTQYF.

The chain employs TRBV3-1 and TRBJ2-7; lacking DNA, the TRBD2 call made by TCRdb goes unchecked. Germline CDR1 LGHDT, CDR2 YNNKEL (reference sequence). This CDR3 is built from 13 residues. The CDR3 here is CASSQFTSYEQYF.

J is TRBJ2-5 and V is TRBV24-1; checking the TCRdb D call of TRBD1 is not possible without DNA. The CDR3 extends over 15 amino acids. The germline gives CDR1 KGHDR, CDR2 SFDVKD. The CDR3 loop reads CATSDSTGGKKTQYF.

The chain joins TRBV20-1 to TRBJ2-5; without DNA, the TCRdb call of TRBD2 cannot be checked. The CDR3 runs to 18 residues. In germline, CDR1 is DFQATT, CDR2 SNEGSKA (reference sequence). CDR3 loop: CSLQDSGRVLIGQETQYF.

The rearrangement joins TRBV12-3 or TRBV12-4 to TRBJ2-5; TCRdb's D call, TRBD2, is unchecked because there is no DNA. The CDR3 runs 20 residues. The chain's CDR3 is CASSLEYIPLAGEYQETQYF.

The rearrangement joins TRBV20-1 to TRBJ2-5; TCRdb outputs TRBD2, but without DNA this stays unchecked. This CDR3 spans 17 amino acids. Germline V gives CDR1 DFQATT, CDR2 SNEGSKA (reference sequence). The CDR3 is CSARDRLRQGRQETQYF.

This chain joins TRBV5-1 and TRBJ2-3; the D gene TCRdb calls, TRBD1, cannot be checked with no DNA. This CDR3 is 17 amino acids long. Germline CDR1 SGHRS, CDR2 YFSETQ. The CDR3 is CASSLGPGGLNTDTQYF.

This CDR3 reads CASATGPNTEAFF. V usage is TRBV19 and J usage is TRBJ1-1; lacking DNA, the TRBD1 call made by TCRdb goes unchecked. The CDR3 runs 13 residues. Germline-derived CDR1 and CDR2 are LNHDA and SQIVND (reference sequence).

The rearrangement joins TRBV12-3 or TRBV12-4 to TRBJ1-1; no DNA is available, so the TRBD1 call from TCRdb remains unchecked. CDR3 size: 15 residues. The CDR3 sequence: CASRLGQGGNTEAFF.

The V gene is TRBV5-1, the J gene TRBJ2-3; no DNA is available, so the TRBD2 call from TCRdb remains unchecked. Germline CDR1 SGHRS, CDR2 YFSETQ. The CDR3 extends over 15 amino acids. This chain's CDR3 is CASSLMREGADTQYF.

This chain uses TRBV7-2 with TRBJ1-2; the D gene TCRdb calls, TRBD1, cannot be checked with no DNA. There are 16 residues in the CDR3. Germline V gene lookup returns CDR1 SGHTA and CDR2 FQGNSA. The CDR3 region is CASSSWAFGGSYGYTF.

V gene TRBV7-6 combines with J gene TRBJ2-3; the TRBD2 assignment by TCRdb is unverifiable without DNA. CDR1 and CDR2 (germline): SGHVS, FNYEAQ. The CDR3 is 15 residues long. The CDR3 reads CASSLVASGADTQYF. The complete variable domain, with remaining parts taken from reference TRBV7-6 and TRBJ2-3, reads GAGVSQSPRYKVTKRGQDVALRCDPISGHVSLYWYRQALGQGPEFLTYFNYEAQQDKSGLPNDRFSAERPEGSISTLTIQRTEQRDSAMYRCASSLVASGADTQYFGPGTRLTVL.

This sequence joins TRBV15 and TRBJ2-5. The length of the CDR3 is 13 residues. The V gene's germline CDR1 is LNHNV and CDR2 YYDKDF (reference sequence). The CDR3 spells CATSRVPEETQYF.

The chain carries TRBV10-1 and TRBJ2-1; TCRdb calls TRBD2, which cannot be checked without DNA. CDR3 length: 16 amino acids. CDR1 is WNHNN and CDR2 is SYGVQD in the germline V gene (reference sequence). CDR3 amino acids: CASSKARTSGYNEQFF.

The genes are TRBV7-2 and TRBJ2-7. CDR3 size: 14 residues. Germline CDR1 SGHTA, CDR2 FQGNSA. CDR3 region: CASSLADGPYEQYF.

V usage is TRBV6-1 and J usage is TRBJ1-3; TCRdb outputs TRBD1, but without DNA this stays unchecked. The CDR3 extends over 15 amino acids. Germline CDR1 is MNHNS and CDR2 is SASEGT. CDR3 residues: CASRDTGSSGNTIYF.

The chain recombines TRBV7-8 with TRBJ2-2. The CDR3 length is 14 residues. Per germline, CDR1 SGHVS and CDR2 FQNEAQ. The CDR3 is CASSPTSAAGELFF.